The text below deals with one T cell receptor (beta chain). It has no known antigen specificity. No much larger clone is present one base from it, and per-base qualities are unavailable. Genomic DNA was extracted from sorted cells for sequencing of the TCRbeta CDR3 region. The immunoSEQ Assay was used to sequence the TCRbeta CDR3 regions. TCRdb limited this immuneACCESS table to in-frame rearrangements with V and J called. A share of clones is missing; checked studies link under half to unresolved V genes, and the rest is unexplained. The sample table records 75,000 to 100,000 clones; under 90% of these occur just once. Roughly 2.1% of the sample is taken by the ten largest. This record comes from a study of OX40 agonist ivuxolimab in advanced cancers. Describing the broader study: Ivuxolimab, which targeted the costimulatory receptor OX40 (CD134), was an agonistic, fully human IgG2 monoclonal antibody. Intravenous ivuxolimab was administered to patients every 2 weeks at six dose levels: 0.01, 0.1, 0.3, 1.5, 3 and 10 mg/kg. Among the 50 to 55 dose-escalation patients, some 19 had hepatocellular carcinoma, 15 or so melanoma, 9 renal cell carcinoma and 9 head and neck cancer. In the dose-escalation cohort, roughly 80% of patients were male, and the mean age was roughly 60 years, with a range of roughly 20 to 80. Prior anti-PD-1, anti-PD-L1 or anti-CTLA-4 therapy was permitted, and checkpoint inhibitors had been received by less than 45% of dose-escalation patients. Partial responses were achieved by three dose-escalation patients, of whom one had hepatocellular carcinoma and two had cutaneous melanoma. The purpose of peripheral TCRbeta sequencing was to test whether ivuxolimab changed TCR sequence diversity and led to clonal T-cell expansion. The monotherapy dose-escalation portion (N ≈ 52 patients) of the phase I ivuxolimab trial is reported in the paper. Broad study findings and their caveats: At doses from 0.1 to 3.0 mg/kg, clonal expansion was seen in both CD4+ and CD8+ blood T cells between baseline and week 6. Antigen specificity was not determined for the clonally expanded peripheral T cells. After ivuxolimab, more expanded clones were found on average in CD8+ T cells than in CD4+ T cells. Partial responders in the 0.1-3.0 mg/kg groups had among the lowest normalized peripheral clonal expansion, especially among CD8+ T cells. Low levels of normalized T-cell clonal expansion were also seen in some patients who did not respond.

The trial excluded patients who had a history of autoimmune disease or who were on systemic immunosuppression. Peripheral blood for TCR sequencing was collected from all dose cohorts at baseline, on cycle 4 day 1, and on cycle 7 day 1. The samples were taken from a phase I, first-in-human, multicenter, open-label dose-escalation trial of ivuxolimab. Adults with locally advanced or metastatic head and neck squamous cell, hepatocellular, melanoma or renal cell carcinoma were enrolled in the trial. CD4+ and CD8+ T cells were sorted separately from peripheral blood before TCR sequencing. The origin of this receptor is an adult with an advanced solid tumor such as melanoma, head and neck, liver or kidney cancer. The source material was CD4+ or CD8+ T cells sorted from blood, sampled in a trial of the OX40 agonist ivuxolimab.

CDR3 region: CASSSWTSGYGYTF. In nucleotide form, the sequence is TGCGCCAGCAGCTCATGGACTAGCGGCTATGGCTACACCTTC. The V and J genes are TRBV5-1 and TRBJ1-2, with no reliable assignment of the D segment. CDR1 and CDR2 (SGHRS, YFSETQ) derive from the germline V gene. The CDR3 runs 14 residues from the cysteine to the phenylalanine. Only the CDR3 DNA is retained, 42 bases long and in frame from the first base. Trimming takes 3 bases from V and 4 bases from J, and the germline ends sit 13 bases apart.